The 28 T cell receptor beta chains reported below all come from one sample, sequenced in a study of T cell clonotyping in hematopoietic cell transplantation. The repertoire was sequenced with immunoSEQ multiplex PCR; TCRdb's copy has only in-frame clones and lacks some. The sample has 35,000 to 50,000 clones; 75% to 90% are singletons. Described time point: recipient sample about 28 days before transplant, after cytoreduction. The starting material was peripheral blood mononuclear cells, obtained before stem cell transplant. These receptors were taken from a man in his 60s with acute myeloid leukemia. Some clones in this sample may be carry-over from other donors' samples.

The chain has TRBV5-6 and TRBJ2-7; the D is unclear. Germline V lookup: CDR1 SGHDT, CDR2 YYEEEE. V dropped 4 bases and J dropped 2 bases, with 13 bases sitting between them. The CDR3 runs 14 residues. CDR3 sequence: CASSHLTLTYEQYF. DNA for the CDR3: TGTGCCAGCAGCCACCTAACACTTACCTACGAGCAGTACTTC.

The chain joins TRBV5-4 to TRBJ2-7; possible D gene TRBD1, 6 bases. There are 11 residues in the CDR3. CDR1 is SGHNT and CDR2 is YYREEE in the germline V gene (reference sequence). V was pared by 2 bases and J by 7 bases, with 7 bases between. In nucleotides, the CDR3 is TGTGCCAGCAGCTTAACAGGGGAGCAGTACTTC. This sequence encodes CASSLTGEQYF.

The chain carries TRBV7-3 and TRBJ1-3; 9 positions agree with TRBD1. This CDR3 is 15 amino acids long. In germline, CDR1 is SGHTA, CDR2 FQGTGA. Unmatched junction bases numbered 3, after V lost 4 bases and J lost 2 bases. The chain's CDR3 is CASSSGQGTGNTIYF. In nucleotides, the CDR3 is TGTGCCAGCAGCTCGGGACAGGGAACTGGAAACACCATATATTTT.

The chain uses TRBV28 and TRBJ2-7; 8 bases are shared with TRBD1. Trimming at V came to 6 bases and at J to 7 bases, leaving 8 bases not matched to a gene. CDR3 length: 13 amino acids. CDR1 is MDHEN, CDR2 SYDVKM, per germline. As DNA, the CDR3 is TGTGCCAGCAGCATGCAGGGGGCGCAAGAGCAGTACTTC. This codes for CASSMQGAQEQYF.

This sequence joins TRBV29-1 and TRBJ2-5; D ambiguous. Germline V gene lookup returns CDR1 SQVTM and CDR2 ANQGSEA. This CDR3 is built from 12 residues. Trimming left V 3 bases short and J 5 bases short, with 10 bases between. CDR3 sequence (DNA): TGCAGCGTTGAGGGGTTAGGGGAGACCCAGTACTTC. Protein product: CSVEGLGETQYF.

V gene TRBV11-3 combines with J gene TRBJ1-1; TRBD1 matches 9 bases. Trimming took 5 bases from V and 8 from J; bases not matched to a gene: 6. In germline, CDR1 is SGHNT, CDR2 YENEEA. The CDR3 is 13 amino acids. CDR3 bases: TGTGCCAGCAGCCCTGGGGGACAGGGAGAAGCTTTCTTT. Translation: CASSPGGQGEAFF.

For this clone: One end of the junction does not line up with germline, which may come from a read error. This chain joins TRBV30 and TRBJ1-1; D is ambiguous. The CDR3 covers 11 residues. CDR1 is GTSNPN and CDR2 is SVGIG in the germline V gene (reference sequence). The chain's CDR3 is CAWTTTPTSLF. The CDR3 region has the DNA TGTGCCTGGACAACGACCCCTACCTCCCTCTTT.

The CDR3 DNA reads TGTGCCAGCAGCCCACCGGCGGGACGGGAGCAGTACTTC. Translation: CASSPPAGREQYF. The chain is built from TRBV14 and TRBJ2-7, with D possibly TRBD2 on 6 matching bases. Germline V lookup: CDR1 SGHDN, CDR2 FVKESK. V was clipped by 4 bases and J by 7 bases, with 14 bases between them. The CDR3 has 13 amino acids.

The chain carries TRBV5-8 and TRBJ2-1; possible D gene TRBD2, 5 bases. The V gene's germline CDR1 is SGHTS and CDR2 YDEGEE. This CDR3 spans 15 amino acids. V lost 7 bases to trimming and J lost 0 bases, with 14 bases between them. CDR3 nucleotides: TGTGCCAGCCTGAGGACTGGCTCCTCCTACAATGAGCAGTTCTTC. This translates into CASLRTGSSYNEQFF.

The V and J genes are TRBV5-1 and TRBJ2-5, with a weak D call TRBD1 (6 bases). This CDR3 spans 14 amino acids. Trimming cost V 5 bases and J 4 bases, with 15 bases left between them. Germline V gene data show CDR1 as SGHRS and CDR2 as YFSETQ. CDR3 amino acids: CASRPQTGLETQYF. Here the CDR3 DNA reads TGCGCCAGCAGACCACAGACAGGCCTAGAGACCCAGTACTTC.

The V and J genes are TRBV7-2 and TRBJ1-2, with D hard to call. The CDR3 runs to 16 residues. Germline V lookup: CDR1 SGHTA, CDR2 FQGNSA. V gave up 5 bases and J gave up 8 bases, with 24 bases separating them. CDR3 sequence reads: CASSHSYAEAPKGYTF. Here the CDR3 DNA reads TGTGCCAGCAGCCATTCTTACGCAGAGGCCCCTAAGGGCTACACCTTC.

The genes are TRBV7-3 and TRBJ1-2; D might be TRBD1 (6 bases). The germline gives CDR1 SGHTA, CDR2 FQGTGA. The ends were cut back, 5 bases at V and 4 bases at J, with 11 bases in the middle. The CDR3 loop spans 13 amino acids. CDR3 residues: CASSHQGGYGYTF. The CDR3 DNA is TGTGCCAGCAGCCACCAAGGGGGCTATGGCTACACCTTC.

J is TRBJ2-2 and V is TRBV29-1; D may be TRBD1 (6 bases). The CDR3 covers 14 residues. Germline V gene lookup returns CDR1 SQVTM and CDR2 ANQGSEA. Trimming pared 7 bases from V and 2 bases from J, leaving 14 bases between. CDR3 in DNA: TGCAGCGCCGACAGGAAAAGAAACACCGGGGAGCTGTTTTTT. Its translation: CSADRKRNTGELFF.

The rearrangement uses TRBV19 and TRBJ2-1, with 9 bases that match TRBD2. The V gene's germline CDR1 is LNHDA and CDR2 SQIVND (reference sequence). The length of the CDR3 is 16 residues. V dropped 5 bases and J dropped 4; count of bases not matched to a gene: 9. The CDR3 is CASSSLGGGAYNEQFF. For the CDR3, the DNA is TGTGCCAGTAGTTCCCTTGGCGGGGGGGCTTACAATGAGCAGTTCTTC.

The rearrangement joins TRBV4-3 to TRBJ1-1; tentative D call: TRBD1 (6 bases). Trimming took off 4 bases at V and 1 base at J, with 7 bases between the two ends. Germline assignment: CDR1 LGHNA and CDR2 YSLEER. The CDR3 has 13 residues. The CDR3 sequence: CASSLQGNTEAFF. CDR3 coding DNA: TGCGCCAGCAGCCTACAGGGGAACACTGAAGCTTTCTTT.

The chain uses TRBV4-3 and TRBJ1-5, with 7 bases identical to TRBD1. Trimming at V came to 4 bases and at J to 0 bases, leaving 3 bases not matched to a gene. CDR1 is LGHNA, CDR2 YSLEER, per germline. The CDR3 consists of 15 residues. CDR3 coding DNA: TGCGCCAGCAGCCCGACAGGGAATAGCAATCAGCCCCAGCATTTT. This gives the protein CASSPTGNSNQPQHF.

The gene calls are TRBV29-1 and TRBJ1-1, with D maybe TRBD1 (5 bases). Germline V gene lookup returns CDR1 SQVTM and CDR2 ANQGSEA. The CDR3 loop spans 12 amino acids. The V end was cut by 0 bases, the J end by 5 bases, with 7 bases between. The CDR3, as DNA: TGCAGCGTTGAAGACCCAGGGACTGAAGCTTTCTTT. Translating it yields CSVEDPGTEAFF.

The gene calls are TRBV7-2 and TRBJ1-2; D ambiguous. This CDR3 spans 12 amino acids. Germline V gene sequence: CDR1 SGHTA, CDR2 FQGNSA. V was cut by 4 bases and J by 4 bases, with 7 bases left in between. The CDR3 reads CASSSLRYGYTF. The CDR3 region has the DNA TGTGCCAGCAGCTCACTGCGCTATGGCTACACCTTC.

This rearrangement joins TRBV6-5 to TRBJ2-2; D not resolved. Germline loops: CDR1 MNHEY, CDR2 SVGAGI. Trimming cost V 5 bases and J 5 bases, with 15 bases left between them. CDR3 length: 15 amino acids. CDR3 DNA: TGTGCCAGCAGTCCCCCAGCAGGTTTGACCGGGGAGCTGTTTTTT. Protein product: CASSPPAGLTGELFF.

This sequence joins TRBV10-3 and TRBJ2-5, with TRBD2 matching over 8 bases. CDR1 and CDR2 from the germline V gene are ENHRY and SYGVKD. The CDR3 has 14 amino acids. With 4 bases clipped from V and 5 bases from J, the junction kept 6 bases outside the gene matches. The CDR3 DNA sequence: TGTGCCATCAGTGTCGGGGGGGAGGGGGAGACCCAGTACTTC. Its translation: CAISVGGEGETQYF.

The chain is built from TRBV13 and TRBJ1-1; D unclear. Per the germline V gene, CDR1 is PRHDT and CDR2 is FYEKMQ (reference sequence). The CDR3 consists of 13 residues. Trimming pared 7 bases from V and 0 bases from J, leaving 9 bases between. CDR3 amino acids: CASISGVNTEAFF. The CDR3 DNA sequence: TGTGCCAGCATTAGTGGAGTGAACACTGAAGCTTTCTTT.

J is TRBJ2-5 and V is TRBV20-1; D remains ambiguous. The CDR3 length is 10 residues. Germline V gene sequence: CDR1 DFQATT, CDR2 SNEGSKA (reference sequence). Trimming stripped 7 bases from V and 0 bases from J, with 3 bases between. CDR3 residues: CSGHQETQYF. CDR3 nucleotide sequence: TGCAGTGGACACCAAGAGACCCAGTACTTC.

This chain links TRBV11-3 with TRBJ2-2; 8 bases align to TRBD2. The CDR3 runs 16 residues. The J segment lost 7 bases and the V segment lost 4 bases, leaving 11 bases of the junction unmatched. CDR1 and CDR2 (germline): SGHNT, YENEEA. The DNA for the CDR3 is TGTGCCAGCAGCTCCCGGCCCACTAGCGGAATCGGGGAGCTGTTTTTT. This sequence encodes CASSSRPTSGIGELFF.

This chain links TRBV18 with TRBJ1-1, with 10 bases matching TRBD1. This CDR3 has 14 residues. Germline CDR1 and CDR2: KGHSH and LQKENI. V shed 3 bases and J 5 bases; nucleotides not matched to a gene: 3. The CDR3 region is CASSPGTGATEAFF. The CDR3, as DNA: TGTGCCAGCTCACCGGGGACAGGGGCGACTGAAGCTTTCTTT.

This chain uses TRBV30 with TRBJ2-3, with 7 bases that match TRBD1. V dropped 5 bases and J dropped 2; count of bases not matched to a gene: 1. Germline CDR1 reads GTSNPN; CDR2 reads SVGIG (reference sequence). CDR3 length: 12 amino acids. As DNA, the CDR3 is TGTGCCTGGGACAGGGTCACAGATACGCAGTATTTT. Translation gives CAWDRVTDTQYF.

The chain combines TRBV19 with TRBJ1-6, with TRBD1 matching over 8 bases. With 1 base clipped from V and 9 bases from J, the junction kept 2 bases outside the gene matches. Per germline, CDR1 LNHDA and CDR2 SQIVND (reference sequence). CDR3 length: 14 residues. The CDR3: CASSIAGGGSPLHF. CDR3 bases: TGTGCCAGTAGTATAGCAGGGGGCGGTTCACCCCTCCACTTT.

The chain combines TRBV28 with TRBJ1-2, with TRBD1 as a possible D gene (6 bases). V gave up 6 bases and J gave up 5 bases, with 13 bases separating them. This CDR3 contains 13 residues. Germline V gives CDR1 MDHEN, CDR2 SYDVKM. This CDR3 is CASSNPGVYGYTF. CDR3 sequence (DNA): TGTGCCAGCAGCAACCCAGGGGTTTATGGCTACACCTTC.

CDR3 nucleotides: TGCGCCAGCAGCTTGGCCGGAGCGGGGGCCACAGATACGCAGTATTTT. Residues: CASSLAGAGATDTQYF. This rearrangement joins TRBV5-1 to TRBJ2-3; TRBD2 matches 8 bases. This CDR3 comprises 16 residues. V lost 0 bases to trimming and J lost 2 bases; unmatched junction nucleotides: 5. Per germline, CDR1 SGHRS and CDR2 YFSETQ.